This T cell receptor beta chain was observed in a study of chemoradiotherapy in HPV16-positive cancers. Study summary: Candidate HPV-specific clones and shared TCR motifs came from two HPV16-positive patients.

Study-wide points: Functional assays defining HPV-specific T cells used only a couple of HPV16-positive patients. Better recurrence-free survival went with HPV-responsive T-cell expansion in HPV16-positive patients. Candidate HPV-specific clones and E7-related TCR motifs grew in tumor during treatment.

In the case of this clone: Its antigen is as yet unknown.

Sequencing was performed with immunoSEQ multiplex PCR; in TCRdb, only in-frame clones are kept and a portion is missing. The table lists some 6,000 clones, 80% to 90% of them singletons. Trimming shortened V by 6 bases and J by 4 bases, and 12 bases separated the two germline ends. The germline CDR1 and CDR2 sequences are MNHEY and SMNVEV (reference sequence). This CDR3 has 14 residues. This sequence originates from a human donor with HPV-associated anogenital cancer. This chain joins TRBV27 and TRBJ2-2, with D perhaps being TRBD1 or TRBD2 (5 bases each). The input for sequencing was tumor tissue, taken from a patient who underwent chemoradiotherapy. CDR3 DNA sequence: TGTGCCAGCAGAGTGGGGGTTGGCACCGGGGAGCTGTTTTTT. This codes for CASRVGVGTGELFF.